This record concerns one T cell receptor (beta chain) sequence. TCRdb's table, derived via immunoSEQ multiplex PCR, lists solely in-frame clones and lacks some. The top ten clones hold less than 20% of a sample with more than 250,000 clones, more than 85% of them seen once. This sample stems from a study of blood T cell repertoires in COVID-19. This clonotype was sampled from a young woman who had recovered from COVID-19. Sequenced material: PBMCs or T cells enriched from blood (not recorded which).

DNA of the CDR3: TGTGCCAGCAGCGTAGAGCGGAATACCCGCACAGATACGCAGTATTTT. It specifies CASSVERNTRTDTQYF. The rearrangement uses TRBV9 and TRBJ2-3; D perhaps matches TRBD2 (5 bases). The germline V gene encodes CDR1 SGDLS and CDR2 YYNGEE. The CDR3 has 16 residues. V was trimmed by 0 bases and J by 1 base, leaving 12 bases between them.